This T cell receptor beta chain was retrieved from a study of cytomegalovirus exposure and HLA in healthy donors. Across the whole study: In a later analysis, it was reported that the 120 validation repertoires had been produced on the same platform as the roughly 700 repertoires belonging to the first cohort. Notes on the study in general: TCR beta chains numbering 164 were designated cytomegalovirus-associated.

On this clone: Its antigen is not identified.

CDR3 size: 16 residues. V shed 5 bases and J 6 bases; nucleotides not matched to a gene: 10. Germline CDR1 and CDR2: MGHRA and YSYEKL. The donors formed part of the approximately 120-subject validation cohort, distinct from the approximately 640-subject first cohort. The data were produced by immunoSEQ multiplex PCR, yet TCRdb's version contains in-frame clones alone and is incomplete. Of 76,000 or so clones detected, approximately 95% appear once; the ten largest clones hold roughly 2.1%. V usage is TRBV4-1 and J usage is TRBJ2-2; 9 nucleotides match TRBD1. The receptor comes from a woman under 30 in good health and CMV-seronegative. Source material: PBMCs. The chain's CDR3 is CASSGWTGEAPGELFF. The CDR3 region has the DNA TGCGCCAGCAGCGGGTGGACAGGGGAAGCTCCCGGGGAGCTGTTTTTT.